These 25 T cell receptor beta chains were all obtained from the same sample, sequenced in a study of metastatic and nonmetastatic thyroid tumors. There were no patients who had received any treatment before thyroid surgery. TCRdb re-clonotyped the PCR reads via MiXCR. This sample has about 69,000 clones, with 12% to 15% found just once. Sequencing input: blood. These receptors all stem from a male donor with papillary thyroid cancer or a benign thyroid nodule (not recorded which). Some clones in this sample may be carry-over from other donors' samples.

The table lists this clone with many counts. The chain joins TRBV25-1 to TRBJ2-3, with 7 bases fitting TRBD1. Germline trimming cut 8 bases from V and 0 bases from J; bases unmatched to any gene: 8. Per the germline V gene, CDR1 is MGHDK and CDR2 is SYGVNS. CDR3 length: 15 amino acids. For the CDR3, the DNA is TGTGCCAGCTCGAAAGGGGGCCCGAGCACAGATACGCAGTATTTT. It yields the protein CASSKGGPSTDTQYF. The whole variable domain, filled in from reference TRBV25-1 and TRBJ2-3, reads EADIYQTPRYLVIGTGKKITLECSQTMGHDKMYWYQQDPGMELHLIHYSYGVNSTEKGDLSSESTVSRIRTEHFPLTLESARPSHTSQYLCASSKGGPSTDTQYFGPGTRLTVL.

There are a few counts of this clone. The same CDR3 arises from other DNA sequences in this sample as well. V gene TRBV28 combines with J gene TRBJ1-3; D may be TRBD1 (6 bases). CDR3 length: 18 amino acids. V lost 4 bases, J lost 2 bases, and 21 bases lay in between. CDR1 MDHEN and CDR2 SYDVKM come from the germline V gene. In DNA form, the CDR3 reads TGTGCCAGCAGTTCAGACAGGACACCCCCCCCGGCTGGAAACACCATATATTTT. It codes for CASSSDRTPPPAGNTIYF.

The V gene is TRBV11-3, the J gene TRBJ2-7; TRBD1 matches at 7 bases. Per germline, CDR1 SGHNT and CDR2 YENEEA. Germline trimming cut 5 bases from V and 1 base from J; bases unmatched to any gene: 5. The CDR3 loop spans 14 amino acids. CDR3 sequence reads: CASSPRDSSYEQYF. DNA of the CDR3: TGTGCCAGCAGCCCTCGGGACAGTTCCTACGAGCAGTACTTC.

This clone was observed at least ten times. The chain recombines TRBV7-9 with TRBJ2-3; perhaps TRBD2 as D (7 bases). CDR3 length equals 16 residues. The V and J ends lost 2 bases and 2 bases respectively, with 14 bases between them. In germline, CDR1 is SEHNR, CDR2 FQNEAQ (reference sequence). The CDR3 DNA reads as TGTGCCAGCAGCTTAAATGGGGGGGCCAACACAGATACGCAGTATTTT. This gives the protein CASSLNGGANTDTQYF.

This clone turned up a few times. This may be a read error, as it is one base from a much larger clone. Other DNA sequences in the same sample also yield this CDR3. The chain recombines TRBV9 with TRBJ2-1; TRBD2 is a possible D gene (6 bases). The CDR3 loop spans 13 amino acids. V gave up 2 bases and J gave up 6 bases, with 9 bases separating them. The V gene's germline CDR1 is SGDLS and CDR2 YYNGEE. The CDR3 nucleotides are TGTGCCAGCAGCGTTGCTAGCGTCAATGAGCAGTTCTTC. Translated, it gives CASSVASVNEQFF.

This clone has a count of ten or more. The genes are TRBV10-3 and TRBJ2-3, with TRBD2 matching over 13 bases. Unmatched junction bases numbered 14, after V lost 6 bases and J lost 2 bases. This CDR3 contains 19 residues. Germline loops: CDR1 ENHRY, CDR2 SYGVKD. Here the CDR3 reads CAIRPGLAGLRDYTDTQYF. The CDR3 nucleotides are TGTGCCATCAGACCGGGACTAGCGGGGCTAAGGGATTACACAGATACGCAGTATTTT.

The chain employs TRBV11-2 and TRBJ2-7, with 7 bases matching TRBD2. Germline assignment: CDR1 SGHAT and CDR2 FQNNGV. Losses at the gene ends were 1 base for V and 1 base for J; bases not matched to a gene: 10. This CDR3 contains 17 residues. CDR3 residues: CASSLGTGGYRSYEQYF. The CDR3 region has the DNA TGTGCCAGCAGCTTAGGGACGGGGGGTTATCGGTCCTACGAGCAGTACTTC. The variable domain in full, with the rest retrieved from reference TRBV11-2 and TRBJ2-7, is EAGVAQSPRYKIIEKRQSVAFWCNPISGHATLYWYQQILGQGPKLLIQFQNNGVVDDSQLPKDRFSAERLKGVDSTLKIQPAKLEDSAVYLCASSLGTGGYRSYEQYFGPGTRLTVT.

This clone was seen at least ten times. Other DNA sequences within the sample encode an identical CDR3. The rearrangement joins TRBV25-1 to TRBJ1-3, with no clear D. The germline V and J ends were trimmed by 4 bases and 0 bases, with 16 bases remaining between them. This CDR3 has 17 amino acids. The germline V gene has CDR1 MGHDK and CDR2 SYGVNS. The CDR3 is CASSAKTWPSSGNTIYF. Here the CDR3 DNA reads TGTGCCAGCAGTGCAAAAACGTGGCCTTCCTCTGGAAACACCATATATTTT.

As regards this clone: Possible read error: a much larger clone is one base away. The chain is built from TRBV18 and TRBJ1-1; 8 bases match TRBD1. The length of the CDR3 is 15 residues. The junction had 6 bases not matched to a gene; V was cut back by 4 bases and J by 2 bases. Germline CDR1 KGHSH, CDR2 LQKENI. Here the CDR3 DNA reads TGTGCCAGCTCACTAGGACAGGGTGTAAACACTGAAGCTTTCTTT. Protein product: CASSLGQGVNTEAFF.

The gene calls are TRBV6-1 and TRBJ1-2, with D unclear. The CDR3 runs 15 residues. Germline V gives CDR1 MNHNS, CDR2 SASEGT. With 3 bases removed from V and 0 bases from J, the gap between germline ends came to 11 bases. CDR3 residues: CASSDYSTTNYGYTF. CDR3 nucleotides: TGTGCCAGCAGTGATTACTCGACCACTAACTATGGCTACACCTTC.

This clone was seen at least ten times. The chain joins TRBV4-2 to TRBJ1-2, with 9 bases fitting TRBD1. Trimming removed 4 bases from V and 1 base from J; junction bases left unmatched: 16. CDR1 is LGHNA and CDR2 is YNFKEQ in the germline V gene. This CDR3 has 19 amino acids. The CDR3 sequence: CASSRGAWWDRDDNYGYTF. Written as DNA, the CDR3 is TGTGCCAGCAGCCGGGGGGCTTGGTGGGACAGGGACGATAACTATGGCTACACCTTC.

This sequence joins TRBV2 and TRBJ2-1; no firm D call. The CDR3 loop spans 15 amino acids. Per germline, CDR1 SNHLY and CDR2 FYNNEI. Trimming removed 3 bases at V and 6 bases at J, with 15 bases between. The CDR3, as DNA: TGTGCCAGCAGTGAGCGGAGTTGGGTTTTCAATGAGCAGTTCTTC. Residues: CASSERSWVFNEQFF.

This clone was recorded at least ten times. Other DNA sequences in this sample translate to the same CDR3. In DNA, the CDR3 is TGTGCCAGCAAACGGGCTAGCGGGAGTCAAGAGACCCAGTACTTC. The encoded protein is CASKRASGSQETQYF. The chain links TRBV5-4 to TRBJ2-5, with 10 bases lining up with TRBD2. V shed 6 bases and J 2 bases; nucleotides not matched to a gene: 7. This CDR3 is 15 amino acids long. Germline CDR1 and CDR2: SGHNT and YYREEE (reference sequence).

Regarding this clone: This clone may be a read error of a much larger clone one base away. Because the CDR3 is missing its conserved closing phenylalanine or tryptophan, this is likely a read error. The rearrangement links TRBV5-1 to TRBJ1-1; 7 nucleotides agree with TRBD1. Germline CDR1 is SGHRS and CDR2 is YFSETQ. The CDR3 is made up of 12 amino acids. V lost 0 bases to trimming and J lost 8 bases; unmatched junction nucleotides: 1. The CDR3 DNA reads as TGCGCCAGCAGCTTGGGGGACAGAGAAGCTTTCTCT. Protein product: CASSLGDREAFS.

This clone has at least ten counts. The CDR3 DNA follows: TGTGCCAGCAGTGAAACAAGCGCGTCCTACAATGAGCAGTTCTTC. As protein: CASSETSASYNEQFF. This chain joins TRBV2 and TRBJ2-1; D gene ambiguous. CDR3 length equals 15 residues. Germline assignment: CDR1 SNHLY and CDR2 FYNNEI. V lost 2 bases and J lost 1, with 9 bases in between.

This clone was seen ten or more times. V is TRBV6-6 and J is TRBJ1-1, with 7 bases fitting TRBD1. Per germline, CDR1 MNHNY and CDR2 SVGAGI (reference sequence). This CDR3 comprises 18 residues. V lost 0 bases and J lost 4; bases outside the gene matches: 14. The CDR3 is CASSYSLGYSGGATEAFF. The CDR3 DNA reads as TGTGCCAGCAGTTACTCGCTCGGGTATTCAGGGGGGGCCACTGAAGCTTTCTTT.

This clone was seen repeatedly, ten times or more. The chain uses TRBV29-1 and TRBJ1-5; D gene ambiguous. Trimming left V 4 bases short and J 2 bases short, with 6 bases between. CDR3 length: 12 residues. Germline loops: CDR1 SQVTM, CDR2 ANQGSEA. The CDR3 DNA reads TGCAGCGTTGTAACAGGCAATCAGCCCCAGCATTTT. Its translation: CSVVTGNQPQHF.

In this sample, this clone turned up many times. CDR3 residues: CASVFWGGGRDTGELFF. For the CDR3, the DNA is TGTGCCAGCGTCTTTTGGGGGGGGGGAAGGGACACCGGGGAGCTGTTTTTT. This rearrangement joins TRBV12-3 or TRBV12-4 to TRBJ2-2; 7 bases are shared with TRBD2. The CDR3 is 17 residues long. With V trimmed by 8 bases and J by 3 bases, 15 bases remained unmatched.

Note on this clone: Since a much larger clone is just one base distant, this may be a read error. V usage is TRBV11-1 and J usage is TRBJ2-3; D perhaps matches TRBD2 (5 bases). This CDR3 is built from 15 residues. The V end was cut by 9 bases, the J end by 2 bases, with 18 bases between. The V gene's germline CDR1 is SGHAT and CDR2 FQDESV (reference sequence). CDR3 coding DNA: TGTGCCAGTGGTGCTAGCAACGGGGTCACAGATACGCAGTATTTT. It specifies CASGASNGVTDTQYF.

In this sample, this clone turned up many times. This chain joins TRBV5-1 and TRBJ2-3; 9 bases agree with TRBD1. The CDR3 loop spans 15 amino acids. In germline, CDR1 is SGHRS, CDR2 YFSETQ. The ends lost 2 bases at V and 1 base at J; junction bases unmatched: 2. CDR3 sequence (DNA): TGCGCCAGCAGCTTACAGGGGGCTGGCACAGATACGCAGTATTTT. Protein: CASSLQGAGTDTQYF.

This clone was recorded at least ten times. The chain is built from TRBV11-2 and TRBJ2-1; 10 nucleotides line up with TRBD2. The CDR3 covers 15 residues. Losses at the gene ends were 6 bases for V and 9 bases for J; bases not matched to a gene: 11. Per the germline V gene, CDR1 is SGHAT and CDR2 is FQNNGV. CDR3 protein: CASRPPGLATIEQFF. The DNA of the CDR3 is TGTGCCAGCAGACCCCCGGGACTAGCGACTATTGAGCAGTTCTTC.

This clone was seen at least ten times. The chain is built from TRBV13 and TRBJ2-3; 14 positions agree with TRBD2. V shed 3 bases and J 7 bases; nucleotides not matched to a gene: 9. Germline CDR1 reads PRHDT; CDR2 reads FYEKMQ (reference sequence). This CDR3 is built from 17 residues. CDR3 protein: CASSFTGTSGSENTQYF. The CDR3 nucleotides read TGTGCCAGCAGCTTTACTGGGACTAGCGGGAGCGAGAATACGCAGTATTTT.

This clone was counted only a few times. The chain combines TRBV28 with TRBJ1-1; 11 bases match TRBD1. The J segment lost 6 bases and the V segment lost 4 bases, leaving 7 bases of the junction unmatched. The CDR3 runs 15 residues. Per germline, CDR1 MDHEN and CDR2 SYDVKM. CDR3 bases: TGTGCCAGCAGTTACCGGGGACAGGGGGGCGCTGAAGCTTTCTTT. Amino acids: CASSYRGQGGAEAFF.

This clone was counted at least ten times. The V gene is TRBV3-1, the J gene TRBJ2-7, with TRBD1 matching 7 bases. Unmatched junction bases numbered 0, after V lost 4 bases and J lost 6 bases. The CDR3 covers 11 residues. Germline V lookup: CDR1 LGHDT, CDR2 YNNKEL (reference sequence). Here the CDR3 reads CASSRQGEQYF. CDR3 sequence (DNA): TGTGCCAGCAGCCGACAGGGCGAGCAGTACTTC.

This clone was recorded at least ten times. The chain is built from TRBV7-2 and TRBJ1-2; perhaps TRBD1 as D (5 bases). This CDR3 has 15 amino acids. V gave up 5 bases and J gave up 4 bases, with 17 bases separating them. CDR1 SGHTA and CDR2 FQGNSA come from the germline V gene. The CDR3: CASSPRGGQGYGYTF. The CDR3 DNA reads TGTGCCAGCAGCCCCCGGGGGGGTCAAGGCTATGGCTACACCTTC. Full variable domain (remainder filled in from reference TRBV7-2 and TRBJ1-2): GAGVSQSPSNKVTEKGKDVELRCDPISGHTALYWYRQSLGQGLEFLIYFQGNSAPDKSGLPSDRFSAERTGGSVSTLTIQRTQQEDSAVYLCASSPRGGQGYGYTFGSGTRLTVV.